A selection of T cell receptor beta chains follows, all from one sample in a study of OX40 agonist ivuxolimab in advanced cancers. Sequencing used immunoSEQ multiplex PCR; TCRdb keeps in-frame clones, though not all of them. Among 20,000 or so clones listed, over 60% were seen once. The sample consisted of CD4+ or CD8+ T cells sorted from blood, taken in a trial of the OX40 agonist ivuxolimab. These receptors all come from an adult with an advanced solid tumor such as melanoma, head and neck, liver or kidney cancer. Both conserved end residues are trimmed from each CDR3. Each record gives: V gene, D gene, J gene, CDR3 protein. D genes are given only for firm matches.

TRBV4-3	TRBD1	TRBJ1-1	ASSPITGGTEAF
TRBV19	.	TRBJ2-7	ASSTGIYEQY
TRBV6-1	.	TRBJ2-7	ASSEGQGRPYEQY
TRBV6-5	.	TRBJ1-2	ASSYSGHGYT
TRBV28	.	TRBJ2-3	ASSLLSSTDTQY
TRBV6-5	TRBD1	TRBJ1-4	ASSYQGRTGDEKLF
TRBV7-9	TRBD2	TRBJ2-1	ASSLNEAGGPVDEQF
TRBV15	TRBD2	TRBJ2-3	ATSRGGLAGGADTQY
TRBV7-9	TRBD1	TRBJ2-7	ASSSTGGGGEQY
TRBV29-1	TRBD2	TRBJ2-1	SVQVAGVYNEQF
TRBV27	TRBD1	TRBJ2-7	ASSPWTGGAYEQY
TRBV4-3	TRBD1	TRBJ1-6	ASSPGRGPYNSPLH
TRBV5-1	.	TRBJ2-2	ASSLTGTNTGELF
TRBV7-8	TRBD2	TRBJ2-5	ASSLVRGGEGETQY